Presented here are 26 T cell receptor beta chains from one specimen sequenced in a study of response to subunit inactivated influenza vaccine. TCRdb fed the RT-PCR reads into MiXCR, producing one record per CDR3 protein. The sample lists fewer than 200,000 distinct CDR3 sequences; approximately 8.7% were seen once. This specimen was non-naive T cells sorted from PBMCs, taken on the day of vaccination. The receptors derive from a man aged 50 to 60 who received an inactivated influenza vaccine.

The chain is built from TRBV24-1 and TRBJ2-1; 14 bases are a match to TRBD2. This CDR3 is built from 14 residues. Germline values: CDR1 KGHDR, CDR2 SFDVKD. V lost 9 bases and J lost 7; bases outside the gene matches: 4. The CDR3 region has the DNA TGTGCCACCTCTGGGACTAGCGGGAGTAATGAGCAGTTCTTC. Its protein product is CATSGTSGSNEQFF.

The CDR3 DNA reads as TGTGCCAGCAGTTCAGGGGGATTGAACACCGGGGAGCTGTTTTTT. This translates into CASSSGGLNTGELFF. The chain combines TRBV12-3 or TRBV12-4 with TRBJ2-2; 7 bases are a match to TRBD1. The V gene end was trimmed by 4 bases and the J gene end by 1 base; junction bases not matched to a gene: 3. The CDR3 covers 15 residues.

A few counts support this clonotype. CDR3 nucleotides: TGTGCCAGCAGCAAAAAGAAGCGGGGGGAGACCCAGTACTTC. It translates to CASSKKKRGETQYF. This sequence joins TRBV21-1 and TRBJ2-5; the table names TRBD2, a call not compared with the DNA. TRBV21-1 is described as a pseudogene. This CDR3 spans 14 amino acids.

In its sample, this clonotype was seen a few times. The V and J genes are TRBV7-2 and TRBJ2-6, with TRBD1 identical over 9 bases. V lost 4 bases to trimming and J lost 1 base; unmatched junction nucleotides: 5. This CDR3 is 17 amino acids long. CDR1 SGHTA and CDR2 FQGNSA come from the germline V gene. CDR3 DNA sequence: TGTGCCAGCAGCTCCGGGACAGGGATTTCTGGGGCCAACGTCCTGACTTTC. It codes for CASSSGTGISGANVLTF.

This chain connects TRBV11-2 to TRBJ1-1; D is undetermined. Trimming took 5 bases from V and 4 from J, leaving 26 bases between them. Germline V gives CDR1 SGHAT, CDR2 FQNNGV. CDR3 length equals 18 residues. CDR3 nucleotide sequence: TGTGCCAGCAGCCCCGTCGGAGGGCAGAGGTATTTTTCCACTGAAGCTTTCTTT. Amino acid sequence: CASSPVGGQRYFSTEAFF. The variable domain in full, completed from reference TRBV11-2 and TRBJ1-1, reads EAGVAQSPRYKIIEKRQSVAFWCNPISGHATLYWYQQILGQGPKLLIQFQNNGVVDDSQLPKDRFSAERLKGVDSTLKIQPAKLEDSAVYLCASSPVGGQRYFSTEAFFGQGTRLTVV.

This clonotype was seen more than once but under ten times. The gene calls are TRBV20-1 and TRBJ1-2, with TRBD1 as a possible D gene (6 bases). There are 14 residues in the CDR3. The V and J ends lost 1 base and 5 bases respectively, with 14 bases between them. Germline-derived CDR1 and CDR2 are DFQATT and SNEGSKA (reference sequence). The CDR3 DNA reads TGCAGTGCTAGAGGGGCAGGGGAGAAGTATGGCTACACCTTC. Translation gives CSARGAGEKYGYTF.

V and J are TRBV3-1 and TRBJ2-2; D is uncertain. CDR3 length: 12 amino acids. The V end was cut by 4 bases, the J end by 7 bases, with 7 bases between. The V gene's germline CDR1 is LGHDT and CDR2 YNNKEL (reference sequence). The chain's CDR3 is CASSLSNGELFF. CDR3 bases: TGTGCCAGCAGCCTGTCAAACGGGGAGCTGTTTTTT. Filled out from reference TRBV3-1 and TRBJ2-2, the complete variable domain reads DTAVSQTPKYLVTQMGNDKSIKCEQNLGHDTMYWYKQDSKKFLKIMFSYNNKELIINETVPNRFSPKSPDKAHLNLHINSLELGDSAVYFCASSLSNGELFFGEGSRLTVL.

This clonotype was seen many times. This chain joins TRBV10-3 and TRBJ1-6; TRBD1 matches at 7 bases. The germline V gene has CDR1 ENHRY and CDR2 SYGVKD. The V and J ends lost 7 bases and 6 bases, in that order; junction bases with no gene match: 6. This CDR3 is built from 14 residues. CDR3 sequence reads: CAITQGQSNSPLHF. CDR3 bases: TGTGCCATCACCCAGGGACAGAGTAATTCACCCCTCCACTTT.

In this sample, this clonotype turned up a few times. The chain carries TRBV9 and TRBJ2-3, with 7 bases fitting TRBD1. V lost 6 bases, J lost 0 bases, and 4 bases stayed unmatched. The CDR3 length is 14 residues. Per germline, CDR1 SGDLS and CDR2 YYNGEE. In nucleotides, the CDR3 is TGTGCCAGCACCGACAGGGCTAGCACAGATACGCAGTATTTT. Translating gives CASTDRASTDTQYF. Full variable domain (missing parts from reference TRBV9 and TRBJ2-3): DSGVTQTPKHLITATGQRVTLRCSPRSGDLSVYWYQQSLDQGLQFLIQYYNGEERAKGNILERFSAQQFPDLHSELNLSSLELGDSALYFCASTDRASTDTQYFGPGTRLTVL.

In this sample, this clonotype turned up a few times. V gene TRBV4-1 combines with J gene TRBJ1-4, with 10 nucleotides matching TRBD1. V trimming: 1 base; J trimming: 7 bases; junction bases outside the gene matches: 6. The CDR3 consists of 16 residues. Germline CDR1 MGHRA, CDR2 YSYEKL. The CDR3 loop reads CASSQGQGAGSEKLFF. The CDR3 region has the DNA TGCGCCAGCAGCCAAGGACAGGGGGCTGGATCTGAAAAACTGTTTTTT.

This sequence joins TRBV5-1 and TRBJ1-1; D gene ambiguous. Germline V gene lookup returns CDR1 SGHRS and CDR2 YFSETQ. This CDR3 has 14 amino acids. V was shortened by 0 bases and J by 4 bases, with 10 bases between the two germline ends. The CDR3 nucleotides are TGCGCCAGCAGCTTGGCGGCGGGCCGCACTGAAGCTTTCTTT. This sequence encodes CASSLAAGRTEAFF.

This clonotype was detected a few times. The chain employs TRBV20-1 and TRBJ2-1; TRBD2 aligns across 12 bases. There are 16 residues in the CDR3. CDR1 is DFQATT, CDR2 SNEGSKA, per germline (reference sequence). J gave up 8 bases and V 1 base, and 9 bases lay outside the gene matches. DNA for the CDR3: TGCAGTGCTAGAGGCGGTACTAGCGGGAGGTGGGATGAGCAGTTCTTC. Its protein is CSARGGTSGRWDEQFF.

This chain links TRBV28 with TRBJ2-7, with D perhaps TRBD1 (6 bases). In germline, CDR1 is MDHEN, CDR2 SYDVKM. Trimming left V 5 bases short and J 3 bases short, with 17 bases between. The CDR3 is 15 residues long. DNA of the CDR3: TGTGCCAGCAGTAGACAGACCCCAGGGGTCTACGAGCAGTACTTC. Its protein is CASSRQTPGVYEQYF.

V and J are TRBV7-8 and TRBJ2-7, with 7 nucleotides matching TRBD1. Looked up from germline, CDR1 is SGHVS and CDR2 is FQNEAQ. V lost 2 bases and J lost 6; bases outside the gene matches: 7. The CDR3 has 14 amino acids. DNA of the CDR3: TGTGCCAGCAGCTTAACAGGGGTTGTCTCCGAGCAGTACTTC. This sequence encodes CASSLTGVVSEQYF.

The table lists this clonotype with a few counts. This sequence joins TRBV7-2 and TRBJ1-2; 7 positions match TRBD1. CDR3 size: 14 residues. The germline CDR1 and CDR2 sequences are SGHTA and FQGNSA. V gave up 5 bases and J gave up 4 bases; unmatched junction bases: 7. CDR3 sequence reads: CASSPRQGFYGYTF. CDR3 DNA: TGTGCCAGCAGCCCTAGACAGGGATTCTATGGCTACACCTTC.

This clonotype was recorded a few times. V usage is TRBV20-1 and J usage is TRBJ2-5; the match to TRBD1 covers 8 bases. Looked up from germline, CDR1 is DFQATT and CDR2 is SNEGSKA (reference sequence). Germline trimming cut 4 bases from V and 5 bases from J; bases unmatched to any gene: 6. The CDR3 covers 13 residues. The CDR3 nucleotides read TGCAGTGCTAAAGGACAGGGACGGGAGACCCAGTACTTC. Encoded protein: CSAKGQGRETQYF.

This chain joins TRBV11-2 and TRBJ1-2; D uncertain. The V gene lost 5 bases and the J gene lost 3 bases, with 13 bases spanning the gap. Germline CDR1 and CDR2: SGHAT and FQNNGV. This CDR3 comprises 14 residues. CDR3 protein: CASSASGNYYGYTF. The CDR3 DNA is TGTGCCAGCAGCGCCTCCGGGAACTACTATGGCTACACCTTC.

This clonotype was counted a few times. This chain connects TRBV3-1 to TRBJ2-7; D unresolved. Trimming left V 4 bases short and J 1 base short, with 11 bases between. This CDR3 has 14 amino acids. Germline V gene lookup returns CDR1 LGHDT and CDR2 YNNKEL (reference sequence). CDR3: CASSRRPRSYEQYF. CDR3 in DNA: TGTGCCAGCAGCCGCCGCCCCCGTTCCTACGAGCAGTACTTC.

This clonotype was observed a handful of times. V gene TRBV20-1 combines with J gene TRBJ2-5, with 7 bases identical to TRBD2. The trim removed 3 bases at V and 3 bases at J, leaving 13 bases unmatched. CDR3 size: 16 residues. Germline V lookup: CDR1 DFQATT, CDR2 SNEGSKA (reference sequence). The CDR3 spells CSASAFQRGPKETQYF. CDR3 sequence (DNA): TGCAGTGCTAGTGCGTTCCAGCGGGGACCGAAAGAGACCCAGTACTTC.

This clonotype appeared a few times. The rearrangement joins TRBV20-1 to TRBJ2-1; TRBD1 agrees at 8 bases. Germline assignment: CDR1 DFQATT and CDR2 SNEGSKA (reference sequence). J gave up 4 bases and V 3 bases, and 11 bases lay outside the gene matches. CDR3 length: 16 residues. The DNA of the CDR3 is TGCAGTGCTAGGATTGCCGCGACAGGGGTATACAATGAGCAGTTCTTC. As protein: CSARIAATGVYNEQFF.

A few counts support this clonotype. This rearrangement joins TRBV30 to TRBJ2-7, with 11 bases aligning to TRBD2. Germline trimming cut 5 bases from V and 9 bases from J; bases unmatched to any gene: 9. In germline, CDR1 is GTSNPN, CDR2 SVGIG (reference sequence). The CDR3 extends over 13 amino acids. CDR3 sequence reads: CAWGLAGSRVQYF. Here the CDR3 DNA reads TGTGCCTGGGGACTAGCGGGCTCGAGGGTGCAGTACTTC.

The chain combines TRBV20-1 with TRBJ2-7; D possibly corresponds to TRBD2 (7 bases). V was trimmed by 3 bases and J by 3 bases, leaving 18 bases between them. This CDR3 is 15 amino acids long. Germline loops: CDR1 DFQATT, CDR2 SNEGSKA (reference sequence). For the CDR3, the DNA is TGCAGTGCTAGTTTATTCGGGGGGCGCGACTACGAGCAGTACTTC. Translating it yields CSASLFGGRDYEQYF.

There are a few counts of this clonotype. The chain has TRBV9 and TRBJ1-5; 10 positions match TRBD1. CDR3 length: 14 amino acids. Germline-derived CDR1 and CDR2 are SGDLS and YYNGEE. Trimming cost V 0 bases and J 11 bases; bases outside gene matches: 5. The CDR3 region is CASSVGTGGTSQHF. Written as DNA, the CDR3 is TGTGCCAGCAGCGTAGGGACAGGGGGGACGTCCCAGCATTTT.

Only a few counts were recorded for this clonotype. The chain joins TRBV28 to TRBJ1-2; D not certain. Germline V gives CDR1 MDHEN, CDR2 SYDVKM. This CDR3 has 13 residues. V was shortened by 8 bases and J by 8 bases, with 18 bases between the two germline ends. The CDR3 sequence: CASSTPPTWGYTF. The CDR3 DNA sequence: TGTGCCAGCTCAACGCCCCCCACGTGGGGCTACACCTTC.

The chain uses TRBV20-1 and TRBJ1-2, with D uncertain. This CDR3 contains 14 residues. Trimming cost V 0 bases and J 4 bases, with 12 bases left between them. Germline V lookup: CDR1 DFQATT, CDR2 SNEGSKA (reference sequence). The CDR3 DNA reads TGCAGTGCTAGAGATCATGGAGTGGTCTATGGCTACACCTTC. This codes for CSARDHGVVYGYTF.

V gene TRBV2 combines with J gene TRBJ2-5; 8 bases line up with TRBD1. V shed 1 base, J shed 2 bases, and the junction held 3 bases outside the gene matches. Germline loops: CDR1 SNHLY, CDR2 FYNNEI. The CDR3 extends over 15 amino acids. CDR3 nucleotide sequence: TGTGCCAGCAGTGAAGGGACAGGGCCACAAGAGACCCAGTACTTC. Its protein is CASSEGTGPQETQYF. Full variable domain (remainder filled in from reference TRBV2 and TRBJ2-5): EPEVTQTPSHQVTQMGQEVILRCVPISNHLYFYWYRQILGQKVEFLVSFYNNEISEKSEIFDDQFSVERPDGSNFTLKIRSTKLEDSAMYFCASSEGTGPQETQYFGPGTRLLVL.